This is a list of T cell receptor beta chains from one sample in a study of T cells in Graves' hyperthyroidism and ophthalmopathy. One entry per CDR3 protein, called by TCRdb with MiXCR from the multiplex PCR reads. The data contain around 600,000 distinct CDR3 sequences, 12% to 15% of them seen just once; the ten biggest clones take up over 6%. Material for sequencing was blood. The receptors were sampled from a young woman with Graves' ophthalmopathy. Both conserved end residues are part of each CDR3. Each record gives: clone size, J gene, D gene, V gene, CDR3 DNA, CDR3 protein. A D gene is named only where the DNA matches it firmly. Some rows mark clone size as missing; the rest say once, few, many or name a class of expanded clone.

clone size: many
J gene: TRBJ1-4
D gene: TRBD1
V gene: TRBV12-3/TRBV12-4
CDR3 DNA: TGTGCCAGCAGTTTGGGACAGGGTTTGGAAAAACTGTTTTTT
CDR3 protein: CASSLGQGLEKLFF

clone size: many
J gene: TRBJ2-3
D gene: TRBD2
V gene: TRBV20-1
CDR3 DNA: TGCAGTGCTTCCGGGACTAGCCTGAGCACAGATACGCAGTATTTT
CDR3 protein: CSASGTSLSTDTQYF

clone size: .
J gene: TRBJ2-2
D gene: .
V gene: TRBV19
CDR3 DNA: TGTGCCAGTAGAATCCGGGACTCCACCCCCGGGGAGCTGTTTTTT
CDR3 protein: CASRIRDSTPGELFF

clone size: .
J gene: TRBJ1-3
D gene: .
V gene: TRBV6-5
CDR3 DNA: TGTGCCAGCAACGAAGGGGCTTCTGGAAACACCATATATTTT
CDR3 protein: CASNEGASGNTIYF

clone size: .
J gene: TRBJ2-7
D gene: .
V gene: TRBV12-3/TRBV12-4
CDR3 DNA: TGTGCCAGCAGTTTAAGTATAGGGGAGGTGACCTACGAGCAGTACTTC
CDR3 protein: CASSLSIGEVTYEQYF

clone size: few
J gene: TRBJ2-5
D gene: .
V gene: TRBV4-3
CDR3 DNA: TGCGCCAGCGGCCAAGATGTAGCTGGAGAGACCCAGTACTTC
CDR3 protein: CASGQDVAGETQYF

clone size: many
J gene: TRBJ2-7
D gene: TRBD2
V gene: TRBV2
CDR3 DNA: TGTGCCAGCAGTGGACTAGCGATCGGACGGTACGAGCAGTACTTC
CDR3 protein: CASSGLAIGRYEQYF

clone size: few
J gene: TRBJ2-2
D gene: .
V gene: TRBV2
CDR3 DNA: TGTGCCAGCAGGCCAGGAGTTACCGGGGAGCTGTTTTTT
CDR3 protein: CASRPGVTGELFF

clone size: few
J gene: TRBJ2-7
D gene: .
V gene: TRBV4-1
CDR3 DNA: TGCGCCAGCAGCCAGGCTCCGGGGTACGAGCAGTACTTC
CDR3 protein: CASSQAPGYEQYF

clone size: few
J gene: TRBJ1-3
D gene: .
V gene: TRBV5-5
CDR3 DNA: TGTGCCAGCAAACAGGGTCCGGGGAACACCATATATTTT
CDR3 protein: CASKQGPGNTIYF

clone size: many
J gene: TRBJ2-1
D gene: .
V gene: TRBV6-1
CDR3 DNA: TGTGCCAGCAGTTACGAGGGAATCGGGTCCTACAATGAGCAGTTCTTC
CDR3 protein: CASSYEGIGSYNEQFF

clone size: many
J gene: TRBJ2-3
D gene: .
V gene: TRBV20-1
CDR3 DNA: TGCAGTGCTAGAGAATGGCCGGGACGTCCAAAGGCGACAGATACGCAGTATTTT
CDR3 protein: CSAREWPGRPKATDTQYF

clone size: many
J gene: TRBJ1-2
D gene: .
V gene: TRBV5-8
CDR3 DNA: TGTGCCAGCAGCTTGGCCGTTGAAGCGGACGGCTACACCTTC
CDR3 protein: CASSLAVEADGYTF

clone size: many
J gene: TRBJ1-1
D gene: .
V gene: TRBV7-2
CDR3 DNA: TGTGCCAGCAGCTTGGGAGGTGGGGGGCGAGGGTGGACTGAAGCTTTCTTT
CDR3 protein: CASSLGGGGRGWTEAFF

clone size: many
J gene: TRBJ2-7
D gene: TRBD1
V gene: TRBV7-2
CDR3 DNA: TGTGCCAGCAGCTTACAAGGGACAGGGGGCTTCGAGCAGTACTTC
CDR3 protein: CASSLQGTGGFEQYF

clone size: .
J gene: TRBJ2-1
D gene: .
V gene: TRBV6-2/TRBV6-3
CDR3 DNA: TGTGCCAGCAGTTACCGGACGGATACCCTCAATGAGCAGTTCTTC
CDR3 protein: CASSYRTDTLNEQFF

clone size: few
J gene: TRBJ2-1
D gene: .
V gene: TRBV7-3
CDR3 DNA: TGTGCCAGCAGCCCTCTGAGGGGCAATGAGCAGTTCTTC
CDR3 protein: CASSPLRGNEQFF

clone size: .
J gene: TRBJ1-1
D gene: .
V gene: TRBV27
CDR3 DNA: TGTGCCAGCAGTTTATCAATCAGGGGAGACACTGAAGCTTTCTTT
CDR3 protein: CASSLSIRGDTEAFF

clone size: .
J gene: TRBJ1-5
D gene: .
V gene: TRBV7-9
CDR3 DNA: TGTGCCAGCAGCTTAGGAGGGGGAAAGCAGCCCCAGCATTTT
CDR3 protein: CASSLGGGKQPQHF

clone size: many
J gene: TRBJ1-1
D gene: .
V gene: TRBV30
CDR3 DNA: TGTGCCTGGAACCGGGGTGGAAACACTGAAGCTTTCTTT
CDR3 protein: CAWNRGGNTEAFF

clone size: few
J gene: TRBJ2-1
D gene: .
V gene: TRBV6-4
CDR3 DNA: TGTGCCAGCAGCGAAAGACGCACGGGACAAGGGTACAATGAGCAGTTCTTC
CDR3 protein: CASSERRTGQGYNEQFF

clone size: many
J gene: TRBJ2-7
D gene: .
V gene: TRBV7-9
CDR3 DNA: TGTGCCAGCATCCCGCTCCTCGACGAGCAGTACTTC
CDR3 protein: CASIPLLDEQYF

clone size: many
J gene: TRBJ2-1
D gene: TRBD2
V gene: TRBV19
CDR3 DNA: TGTGCCACCCAGGTAGCGGGATACTACAATGAGCAGTTCTTC
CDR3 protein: CATQVAGYYNEQFF

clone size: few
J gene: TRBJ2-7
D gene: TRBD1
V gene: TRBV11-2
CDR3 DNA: TGTGCCAGCAGCTTTAGGGGCTCAACAGGGGACGAGCAGTACTTC
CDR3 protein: CASSFRGSTGDEQYF

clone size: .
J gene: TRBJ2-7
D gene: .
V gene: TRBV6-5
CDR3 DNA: TGTGCCAGCAGTTCCCGGGACGGACCTTCCTACGAGCAGTACTTC
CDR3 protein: CASSSRDGPSYEQYF

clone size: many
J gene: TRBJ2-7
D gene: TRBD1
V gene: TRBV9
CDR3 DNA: TGTGCCAGCAGTTCAAGGACAGGGGTCTCCTACGAGCAGTACTTC
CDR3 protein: CASSSRTGVSYEQYF

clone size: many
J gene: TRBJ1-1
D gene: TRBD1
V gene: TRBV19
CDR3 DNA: TGTGCCAGTAAGTCGGGACAGATGAACACTGAAGCTTTCTTT
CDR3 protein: CASKSGQMNTEAFF

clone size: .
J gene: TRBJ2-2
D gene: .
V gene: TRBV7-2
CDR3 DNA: TGTGCCAGCACCCGGGAAGTGGGGGCAGCTGGGGAGCTGTTTTTT
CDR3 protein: CASTREVGAAGELFF

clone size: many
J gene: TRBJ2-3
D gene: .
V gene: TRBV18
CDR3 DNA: TGTGCCAGCTCACCGCGGTGGATGCAGAAGGCAGATACGCAGTATTTT
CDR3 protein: CASSPRWMQKADTQYF

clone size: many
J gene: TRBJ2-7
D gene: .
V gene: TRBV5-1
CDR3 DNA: TGCGCCAGCAGCTTGGAGTCAGGGCTAAGTTCCTACGAGCAGTACTTC
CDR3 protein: CASSLESGLSSYEQYF

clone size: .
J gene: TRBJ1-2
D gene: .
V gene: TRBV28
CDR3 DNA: TGTGCCAGCCACCCGGTGACTAACTATGGCTACACCTTC
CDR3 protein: CASHPVTNYGYTF

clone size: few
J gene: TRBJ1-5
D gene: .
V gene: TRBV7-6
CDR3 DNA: TGTGCCAGCAGCCGGTGGGGGGACGGCAATCAGCCCCAGCATTTT
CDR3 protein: CASSRWGDGNQPQHF